One T cell receptor beta chain is described in this entry. Its antigen is not known. No patient escaped relapse after autologous stem cell transplantation, and brentuximab vedotin exposure varied. These data are taken from a study of PD-1 blockade in classical Hodgkin lymphoma. TCRdb's copy holds only in-frame clones and misses some; the assay was immunoSEQ multiplex PCR. The data show around 91,000 clones, about nine tenths seen once. The study's findings and limits: Whoever responded completely had baseline diversity much like that seen in newly diagnosed patients.

The material was peripheral blood mononuclear cells (PBMCs), obtained at baseline. This receptor was taken from a human donor with classical Hodgkin lymphoma.

CDR3 loop: CASRLGVGPYEQYF. The CDR3 DNA reads TGTGCAAGTCGCTTAGGCGTCGGGCCTTACGAGCAGTACTTC. This chain uses TRBV12-2 with TRBJ2-7. TRBV12-2 is designated a pseudogene. This CDR3 contains 14 residues.